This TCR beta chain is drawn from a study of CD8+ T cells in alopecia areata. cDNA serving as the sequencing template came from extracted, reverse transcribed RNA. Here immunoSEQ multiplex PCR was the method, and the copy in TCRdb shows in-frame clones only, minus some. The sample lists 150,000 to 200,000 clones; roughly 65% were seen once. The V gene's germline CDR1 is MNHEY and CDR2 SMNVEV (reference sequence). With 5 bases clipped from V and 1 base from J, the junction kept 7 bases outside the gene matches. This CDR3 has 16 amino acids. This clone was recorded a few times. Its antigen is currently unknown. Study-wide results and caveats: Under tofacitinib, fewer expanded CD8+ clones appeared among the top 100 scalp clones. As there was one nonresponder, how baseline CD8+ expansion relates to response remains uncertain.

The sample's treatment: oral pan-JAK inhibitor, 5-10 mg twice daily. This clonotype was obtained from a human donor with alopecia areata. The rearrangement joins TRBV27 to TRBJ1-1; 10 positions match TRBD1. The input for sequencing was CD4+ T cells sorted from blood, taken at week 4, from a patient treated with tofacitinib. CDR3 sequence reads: CASSPGQGPQNTEAFF. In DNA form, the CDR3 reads TGTGCCAGCAGTCCGGGACAGGGGCCTCAGAACACTGAAGCTTTCTTT.